This record concerns one TCR beta chain sequence. The assay was immunoSEQ multiplex PCR, and TCRdb's table has in-frame clones only and misses some. The table shows 12,000 to 15,000 clones, with 35% to 40% occurring only once. V gave up 0 bases and J gave up 4 bases, with 12 bases separating them. The CDR3 is 15 residues long. Germline V gene lookup returns CDR1 MGHRA and CDR2 YSYEKL. The data belong to a study of graft-versus-host responses after intestinal transplantation. The source material was alloreactive CD4+ T cells from a mixed lymphocyte reaction culture, sampled before intestinal transplant. The subset: CFSE-low proliferating T cells sorted from roughly 6-day pre-transplant mixed lymphocyte reaction (GvH or HvG direction). V is TRBV4-1 and J is TRBJ1-2; a possible D gene is TRBD1 (5 bases). The TCR comes from a human patient who received an intestinal transplant. CDR3 protein: CASSQDQQETYGYTF. For the CDR3, the DNA is TGCGCCAGCAGCCAAGATCAACAGGAGACCTATGGCTACACCTTC.